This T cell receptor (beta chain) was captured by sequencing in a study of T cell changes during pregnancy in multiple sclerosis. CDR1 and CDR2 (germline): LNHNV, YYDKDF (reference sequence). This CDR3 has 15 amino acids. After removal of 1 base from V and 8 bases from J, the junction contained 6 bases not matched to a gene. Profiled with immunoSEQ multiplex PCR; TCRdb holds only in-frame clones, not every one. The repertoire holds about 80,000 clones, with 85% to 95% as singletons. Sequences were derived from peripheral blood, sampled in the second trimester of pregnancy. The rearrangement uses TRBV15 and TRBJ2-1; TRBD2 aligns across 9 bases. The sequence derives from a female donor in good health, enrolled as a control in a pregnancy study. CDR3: CATSRVRVAGDEQFF. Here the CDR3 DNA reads TGTGCCACCAGCAGAGTGAGGGTAGCGGGAGATGAGCAGTTCTTC.